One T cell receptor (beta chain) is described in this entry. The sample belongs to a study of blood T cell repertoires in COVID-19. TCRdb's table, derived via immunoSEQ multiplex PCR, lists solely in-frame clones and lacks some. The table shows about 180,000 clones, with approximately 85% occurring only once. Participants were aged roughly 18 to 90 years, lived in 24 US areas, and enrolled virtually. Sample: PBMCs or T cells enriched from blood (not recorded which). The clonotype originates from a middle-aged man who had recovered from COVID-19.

The CDR3 DNA reads TGTGCTAGTGGTCGAGGGACAGGGGACAGTAGCAATCAGCCCCAGCATTTT. This gives the protein CASGRGTGDSSNQPQHF. V usage is TRBV12-5 and J usage is TRBJ1-5; 10 bases map to TRBD1. Germline V CDR1 and CDR2: LGHNT, FRNRAP. The CDR3 runs 17 residues. The V gene end was trimmed by 5 bases and the J gene end by 0 bases; junction bases not matched to a gene: 7.